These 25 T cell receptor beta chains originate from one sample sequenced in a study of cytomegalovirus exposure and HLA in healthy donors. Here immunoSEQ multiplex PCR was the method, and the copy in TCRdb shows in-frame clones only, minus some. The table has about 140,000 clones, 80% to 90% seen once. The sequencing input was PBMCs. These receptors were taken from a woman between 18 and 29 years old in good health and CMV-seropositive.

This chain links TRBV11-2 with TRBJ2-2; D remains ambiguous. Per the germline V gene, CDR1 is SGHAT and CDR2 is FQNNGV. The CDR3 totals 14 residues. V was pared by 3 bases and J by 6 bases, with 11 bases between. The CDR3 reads CASSFELHSGELFF. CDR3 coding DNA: TGTGCCAGCAGCTTTGAGTTGCACTCCGGGGAGCTGTTTTTT.

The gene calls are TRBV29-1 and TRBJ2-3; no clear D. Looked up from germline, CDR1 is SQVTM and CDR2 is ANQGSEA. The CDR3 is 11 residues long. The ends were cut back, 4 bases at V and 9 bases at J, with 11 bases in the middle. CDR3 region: CSVVAKRTQYF. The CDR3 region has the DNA TGCAGCGTTGTGGCGAAGAGGACGCAGTATTTT.

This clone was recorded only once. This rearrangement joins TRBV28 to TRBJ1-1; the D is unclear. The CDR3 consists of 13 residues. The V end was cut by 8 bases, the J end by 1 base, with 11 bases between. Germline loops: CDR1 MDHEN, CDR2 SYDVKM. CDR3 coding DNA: TGTGCCAGCCGTGCCCGAGGGAACACTGAAGCTTTCTTT. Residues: CASRARGNTEAFF. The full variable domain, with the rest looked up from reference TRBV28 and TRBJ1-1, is DVKVTQSSRYLVKRTGEKVFLECVQDMDHENMFWYRQDPGLGLRLIYFSYDVKMKEKGDIPEGYSVSREKKERFSLILESASTNQTSMYLCASRARGNTEAFFGQGTRLTVV.

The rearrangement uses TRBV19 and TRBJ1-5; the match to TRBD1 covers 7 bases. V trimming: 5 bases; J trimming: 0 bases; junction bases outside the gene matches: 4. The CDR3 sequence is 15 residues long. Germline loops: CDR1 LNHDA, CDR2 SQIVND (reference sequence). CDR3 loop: CASSYTGVSNQPQHF. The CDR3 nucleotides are TGTGCCAGTAGTTATACAGGGGTTAGCAATCAGCCCCAGCATTTT.

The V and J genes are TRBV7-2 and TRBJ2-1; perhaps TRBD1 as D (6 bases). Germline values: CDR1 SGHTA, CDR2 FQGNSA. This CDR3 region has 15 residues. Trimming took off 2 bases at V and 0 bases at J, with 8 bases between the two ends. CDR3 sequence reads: CASSLSRGSYNEQFF. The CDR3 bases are TGTGCCAGCAGCTTAAGCAGGGGCTCCTACAATGAGCAGTTCTTC.

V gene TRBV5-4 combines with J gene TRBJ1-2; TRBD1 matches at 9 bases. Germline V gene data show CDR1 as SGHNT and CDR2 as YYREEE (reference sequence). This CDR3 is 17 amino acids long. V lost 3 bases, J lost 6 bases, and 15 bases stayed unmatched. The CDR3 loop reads CASSSQGAEGLAHGYTF. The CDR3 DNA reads TGTGCCAGCAGCTCACAGGGGGCGGAGGGTTTGGCTCATGGCTACACCTTC.

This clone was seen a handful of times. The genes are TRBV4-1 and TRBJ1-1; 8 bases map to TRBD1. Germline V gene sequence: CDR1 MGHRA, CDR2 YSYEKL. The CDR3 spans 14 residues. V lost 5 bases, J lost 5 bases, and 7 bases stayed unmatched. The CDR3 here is CASSFRDRITEAFF. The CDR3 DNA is TGCGCCAGCAGCTTCCGGGACAGGATTACTGAAGCTTTCTTT.

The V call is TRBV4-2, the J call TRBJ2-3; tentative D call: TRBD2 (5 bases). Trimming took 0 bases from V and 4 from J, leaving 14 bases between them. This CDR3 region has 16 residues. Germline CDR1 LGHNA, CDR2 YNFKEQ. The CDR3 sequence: CASSQDLAGTADTQYF. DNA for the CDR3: TGTGCCAGCAGCCAAGATTTGGCGGGTACCGCAGATACGCAGTATTTT.

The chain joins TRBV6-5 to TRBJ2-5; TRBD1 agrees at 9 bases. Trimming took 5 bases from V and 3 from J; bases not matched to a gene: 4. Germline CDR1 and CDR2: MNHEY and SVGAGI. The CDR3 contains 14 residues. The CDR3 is CASSLTGGKETQYF. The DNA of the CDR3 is TGTGCCAGCAGTCTGACAGGGGGTAAAGAGACCCAGTACTTC.

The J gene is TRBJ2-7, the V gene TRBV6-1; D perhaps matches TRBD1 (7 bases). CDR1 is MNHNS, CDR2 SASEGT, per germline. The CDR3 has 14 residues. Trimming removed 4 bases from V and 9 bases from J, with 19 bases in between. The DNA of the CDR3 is TGTGCCAGCAGTGGGGCGGGACAGTCATTTTCGCAGTACTTC. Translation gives CASSGAGQSFSQYF.

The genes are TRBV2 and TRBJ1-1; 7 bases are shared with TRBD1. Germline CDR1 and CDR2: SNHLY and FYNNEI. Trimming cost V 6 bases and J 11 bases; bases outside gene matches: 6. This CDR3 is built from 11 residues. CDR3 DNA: TGTGCCAGCAGCCAAGACAGGGAGGCTTTCTTT. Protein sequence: CASSQDREAFF.

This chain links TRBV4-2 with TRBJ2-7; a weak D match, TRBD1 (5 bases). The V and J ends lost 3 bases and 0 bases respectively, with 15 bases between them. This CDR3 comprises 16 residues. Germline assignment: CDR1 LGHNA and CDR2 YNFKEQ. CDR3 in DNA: TGTGCCAGCAGCCAGGAACACATCAGGGACTCCTACGAGCAGTACTTC. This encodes CASSQEHIRDSYEQYF.

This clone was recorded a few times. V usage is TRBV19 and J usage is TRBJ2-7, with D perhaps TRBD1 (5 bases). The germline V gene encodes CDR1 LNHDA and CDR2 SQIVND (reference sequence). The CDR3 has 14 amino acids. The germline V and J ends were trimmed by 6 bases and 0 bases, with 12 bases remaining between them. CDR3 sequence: CASRRTGFSYEQYF. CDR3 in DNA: TGTGCCAGTAGACGAACAGGCTTCTCCTACGAGCAGTACTTC.

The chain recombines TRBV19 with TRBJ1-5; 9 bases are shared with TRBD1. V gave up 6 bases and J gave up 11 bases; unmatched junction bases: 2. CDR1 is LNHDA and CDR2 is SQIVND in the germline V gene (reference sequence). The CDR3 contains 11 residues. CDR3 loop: CASRRTGAQHF. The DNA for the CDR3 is TGTGCCAGTAGGAGGACAGGGGCCCAGCATTTT.

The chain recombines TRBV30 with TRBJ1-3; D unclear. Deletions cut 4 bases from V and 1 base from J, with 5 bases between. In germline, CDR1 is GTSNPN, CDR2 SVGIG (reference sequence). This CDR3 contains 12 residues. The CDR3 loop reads CAWKLSGNTIYF. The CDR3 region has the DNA TGTGCCTGGAAGCTTTCTGGAAACACCATATATTTT.

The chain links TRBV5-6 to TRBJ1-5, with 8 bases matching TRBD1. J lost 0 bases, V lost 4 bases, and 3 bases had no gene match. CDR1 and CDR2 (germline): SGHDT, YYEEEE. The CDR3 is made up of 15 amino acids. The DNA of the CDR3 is TGTGCCAGCAGCAGGGGACAGGCTAGCAATCAGCCCCAGCATTTT. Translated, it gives CASSRGQASNQPQHF.

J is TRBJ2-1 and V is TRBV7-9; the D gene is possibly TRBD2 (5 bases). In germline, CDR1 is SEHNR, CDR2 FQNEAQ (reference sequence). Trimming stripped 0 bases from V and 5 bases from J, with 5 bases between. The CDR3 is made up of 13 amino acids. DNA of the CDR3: TGTGCCAGCAGCTTAGCGGGAGACAATGAGCAGTTCTTC. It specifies CASSLAGDNEQFF. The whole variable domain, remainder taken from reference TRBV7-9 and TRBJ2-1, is DTGVSQNPRHKITKRGQNVTFRCDPISEHNRLYWYRQTLGQGPEFLTYFQNEAQLEKSRLLSDRFSAERPKGSFSTLEIQRTEQGDSAMYLCASSLAGDNEQFFGPGTRLTVL.

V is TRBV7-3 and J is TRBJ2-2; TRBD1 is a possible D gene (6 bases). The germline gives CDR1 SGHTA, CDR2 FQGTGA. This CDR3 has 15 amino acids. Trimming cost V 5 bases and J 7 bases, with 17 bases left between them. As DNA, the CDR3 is TGTGCCAGCAGCCAAATGGGCTCAGGGGTCGGGGAGCTGTTTTTT. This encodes CASSQMGSGVGELFF.

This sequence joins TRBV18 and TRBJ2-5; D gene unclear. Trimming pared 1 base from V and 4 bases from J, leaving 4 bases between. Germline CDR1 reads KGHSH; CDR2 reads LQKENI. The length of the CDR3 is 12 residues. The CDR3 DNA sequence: TGTGCCAGCTCACCACTCGGAGAGACCCAGTACTTC. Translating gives CASSPLGETQYF.

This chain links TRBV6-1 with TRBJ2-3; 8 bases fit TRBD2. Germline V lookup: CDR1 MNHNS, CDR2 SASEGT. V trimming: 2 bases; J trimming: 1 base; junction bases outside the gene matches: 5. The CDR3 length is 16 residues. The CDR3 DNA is TGTGCCAGCAGTGAACTACGAGCGGGAGGCACAGATACGCAGTATTTT. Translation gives CASSELRAGGTDTQYF.

The CDR3 nucleotides are TGCGCCAGCAGCCAAGATTGGCCCCACGGGGGAAGCTATGGCTACACCTTC. Translating it yields CASSQDWPHGGSYGYTF. This chain joins TRBV4-3 and TRBJ1-2, with D maybe TRBD1 (5 bases). The CDR3 runs 17 residues. Trimming removed 0 bases at V and 4 bases at J, with 18 bases between. Germline V gene sequence: CDR1 LGHNA, CDR2 YSLEER.

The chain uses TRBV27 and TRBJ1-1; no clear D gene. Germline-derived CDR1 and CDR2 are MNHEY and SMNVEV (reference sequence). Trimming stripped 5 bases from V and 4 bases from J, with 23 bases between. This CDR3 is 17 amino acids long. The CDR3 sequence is CASSPQRVWLGGTEAFF. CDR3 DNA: TGTGCCAGCAGTCCCCAAAGGGTCTGGTTGGGAGGCACTGAAGCTTTCTTT.

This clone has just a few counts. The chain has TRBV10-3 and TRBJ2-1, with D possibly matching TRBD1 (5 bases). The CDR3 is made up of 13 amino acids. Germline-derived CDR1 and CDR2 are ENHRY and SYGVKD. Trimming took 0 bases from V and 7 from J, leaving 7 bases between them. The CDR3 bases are TGTGCCATCAGTGAGTCGGCAGGGAATGAGCAGTTCTTC. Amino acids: CAISESAGNEQFF.

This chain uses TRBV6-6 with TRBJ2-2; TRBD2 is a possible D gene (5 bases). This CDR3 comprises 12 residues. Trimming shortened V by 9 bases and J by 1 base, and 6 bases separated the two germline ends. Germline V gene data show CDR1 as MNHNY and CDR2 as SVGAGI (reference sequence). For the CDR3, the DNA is TGTGCCAGTCGGGGGAACACCGGGGAGCTGTTTTTT. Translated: CASRGNTGELFF.

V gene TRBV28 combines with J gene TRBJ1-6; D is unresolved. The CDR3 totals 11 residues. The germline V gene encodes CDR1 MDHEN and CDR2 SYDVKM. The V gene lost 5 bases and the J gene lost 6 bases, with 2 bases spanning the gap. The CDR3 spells CASSRNSPLHF. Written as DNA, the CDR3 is TGTGCCAGCAGTCGTAATTCACCCCTCCACTTT.